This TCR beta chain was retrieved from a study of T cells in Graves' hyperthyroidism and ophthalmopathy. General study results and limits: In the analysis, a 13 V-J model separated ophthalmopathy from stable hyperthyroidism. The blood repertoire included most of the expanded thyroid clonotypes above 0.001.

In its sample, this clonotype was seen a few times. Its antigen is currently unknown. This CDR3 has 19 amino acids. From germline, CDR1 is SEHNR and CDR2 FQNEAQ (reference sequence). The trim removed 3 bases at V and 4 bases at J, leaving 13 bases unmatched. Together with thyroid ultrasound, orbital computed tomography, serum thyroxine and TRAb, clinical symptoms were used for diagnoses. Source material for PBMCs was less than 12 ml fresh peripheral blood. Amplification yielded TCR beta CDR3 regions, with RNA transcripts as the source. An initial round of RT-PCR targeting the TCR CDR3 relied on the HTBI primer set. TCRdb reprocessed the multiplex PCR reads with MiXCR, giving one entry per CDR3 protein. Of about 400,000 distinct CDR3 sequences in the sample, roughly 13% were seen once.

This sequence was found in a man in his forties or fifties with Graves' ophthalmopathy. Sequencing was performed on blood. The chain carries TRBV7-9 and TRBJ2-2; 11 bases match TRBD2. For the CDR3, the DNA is TGTGCCAGCAGCTTCACCTCCGGGACTAGCGGCGTGCTCACCGGGGAGCTGTTTTTT. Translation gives CASSFTSGTSGVLTGELFF.